This T cell receptor (beta chain) was sequenced in a study of cytomegalovirus exposure and HLA in healthy donors. This clone was counted a few times. Primers for the PCR totalled 60 Vbeta and 13 Jbeta. Measured with immunoSEQ multiplex PCR; TCRdb has only the in-frame clones, and not every one. The sample has approximately 160,000 clones; 70% to 75% are singletons. The germline V gene encodes CDR1 SEHNR and CDR2 FQNEAQ (reference sequence). This CDR3 region has 19 residues. Trimming removed 5 bases from V and 6 bases from J; junction bases left unmatched: 15. The sequenced sample consisted of PBMCs. The rearrangement links TRBV7-9 to TRBJ2-1, with 14 bases lining up with TRBD2. This TCR derives from a man between 18 and 29 years old in good health and CMV-seropositive. The CDR3 DNA is TGTGCCAGCAGCATTAGGCCCCAGACTAGCGGGGGGGCAAGCAATGAGCAGTTCTTC. It is translated as CASSIRPQTSGGASNEQFF.